Described below is a single TCR beta chain sequence and its context. This record belongs to a study of technical replicates of blood from four donors. This table comes from immunoSEQ multiplex PCR, and its TCRdb copy is limited to in-frame clones, with some not included. The table has just over 80,000 clones, about 94% seen once; the top ten hold 0.38%. The V gene end was trimmed by 4 bases and the J gene end by 8 bases; junction bases not matched to a gene: 13. In germline, CDR1 is LNHDA, CDR2 SQIVND (reference sequence). The CDR3 has 15 residues. Material: T cells isolated from PBMCs. The source is a human donor in good health. The rearrangement links TRBV19 to TRBJ1-1; 7 positions agree with TRBD1. CDR3 in amino acids: CASSRDRVAYTEAFF. CDR3 in DNA: TGTGCCAGTAGTAGAGACAGGGTCGCGTATACGGAAGCTTTCTTT. Supplemented by reference TRBV19 and TRBJ1-1, the full variable domain reads DGGITQSPKYLFRKEGQNVTLSCEQNLNHDAMYWYRQDPGQGLRLIYYSQIVNDFQKGDIAEGYSVSREKKESFPLTVTSAQKNPTAFYLCASSRDRVAYTEAFFGQGTRLTVV.